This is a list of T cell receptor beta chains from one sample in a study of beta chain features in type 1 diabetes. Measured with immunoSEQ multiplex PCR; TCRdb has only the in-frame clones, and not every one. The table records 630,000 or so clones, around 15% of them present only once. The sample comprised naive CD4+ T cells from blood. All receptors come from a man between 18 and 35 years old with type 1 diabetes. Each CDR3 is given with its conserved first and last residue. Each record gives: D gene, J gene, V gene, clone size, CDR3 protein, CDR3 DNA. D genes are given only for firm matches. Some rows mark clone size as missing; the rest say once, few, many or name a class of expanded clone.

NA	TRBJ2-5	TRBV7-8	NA	CASSSSGPRLQETQYF	TGTGCCAGCAGCTCCTCAGGCCCGCGTCTCCAAGAGACCCAGTACTTC
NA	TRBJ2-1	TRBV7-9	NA	CASSFPQSSYNEQFF	TGTGCCAGCAGCTTTCCCCAGAGCTCCTACAATGAGCAGTTCTTC
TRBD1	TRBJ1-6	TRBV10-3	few	CATSRDSTNSPLHF	TGTGCCACCTCGAGGGACAGCACTAATTCACCCCTCCACTTT
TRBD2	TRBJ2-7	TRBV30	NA	CAWRRLAGGVQEEQYF	TGTGCCTGGAGGCGATTAGCGGGAGGAGTCCAAGAAGAGCAGTACTTC
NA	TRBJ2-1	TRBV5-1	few	CASSLVQETGYEQFF	TGCGCCAGCAGCTTGGTACAGGAAACCGGATATGAGCAGTTCTTC
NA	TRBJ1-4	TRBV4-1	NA	CASSQLNQGNEKLFF	TGCGCCAGCAGCCAACTCAATCAGGGGAATGAAAAACTGTTTTTT
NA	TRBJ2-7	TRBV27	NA	CASRKYEVYEQYF	TGTGCCAGCAGGAAATACGAGGTCTACGAGCAGTACTTC
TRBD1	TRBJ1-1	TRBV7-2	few	CASSLDAGGLAFF	TGTGCCAGCAGCTTAGATGCAGGGGGCTTAGCTTTCTTT
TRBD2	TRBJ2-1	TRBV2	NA	CASRPRTSGTNNEQFF	TGTGCCAGCAGGCCTCGGACTAGCGGGACAAACAATGAGCAGTTCTTC
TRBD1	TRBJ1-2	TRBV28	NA	CASSSGQGDGGYTF	TGTGCCAGCAGTTCCGGACAGGGGGACGGTGGCTACACCTTC
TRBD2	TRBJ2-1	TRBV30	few	CAWSVGGSSNEQFF	TGTGCCTGGAGTGTGGGCGGGAGTTCGAATGAGCAGTTCTTC
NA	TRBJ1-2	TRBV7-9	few	CASTKPALGGGYTF	TGTGCCAGTACCAAGCCCGCGCTAGGAGGTGGCTACACCTTC
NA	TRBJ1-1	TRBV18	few	CASSQGQNTEAFF	TGTGCCAGCTCACAAGGGCAGAATACTGAAGCTTTCTTT
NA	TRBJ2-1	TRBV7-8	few	CASSLGRKDNEQFF	TGTGCCAGCAGCTTAGGCAGGAAAGACAATGAGCAGTTCTTC
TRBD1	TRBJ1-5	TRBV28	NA	CASSPPTGRIQPQHF	TGTGCCAGCAGTCCACCGACAGGGCGCATTCAGCCCCAGCATTTT
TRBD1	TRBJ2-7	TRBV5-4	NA	CASSRQGAPDEQYF	TGTGCCAGCAGCCGACAGGGGGCCCCTGACGAGCAGTACTTC
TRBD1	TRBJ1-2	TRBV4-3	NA	CASSPWGQGADYGYTF	TGCGCCAGCAGCCCATGGGGACAGGGGGCAGACTATGGCTACACCTTC
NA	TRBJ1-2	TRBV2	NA	CASGRGNYGYTF	TGTGCCAGTGGTAGGGGGAACTATGGCTACACCTTC
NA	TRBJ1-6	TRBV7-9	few	CASSLLTGSSYNSPLHF	TGTGCCAGCAGCTTACTTACAGGGAGCTCCTATAATTCACCCCTCCACTTT
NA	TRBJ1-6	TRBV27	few	CASRASGPSPLHF	TGTGCCAGCAGGGCCTCGGGGCCTTCACCCCTCCACTTT
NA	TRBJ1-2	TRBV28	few	CASSFEVYGYTF	TGTGCCAGCAGTTTCGAAGTTTATGGCTACACCTTC
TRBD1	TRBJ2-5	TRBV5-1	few	CATTLGTVGETQYF	TGCGCCACCACTCTCGGGACAGTGGGGGAGACCCAGTACTTC
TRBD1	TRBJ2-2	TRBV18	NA	CASSPGQADGELFF	TGTGCCAGCTCACCCGGACAGGCGGACGGGGAGCTGTTTTTT
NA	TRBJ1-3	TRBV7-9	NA	CASSLASGAGNTIYF	TGTGCCAGCAGCTTAGCGTCAGGGGCTGGAAACACCATATATTTT
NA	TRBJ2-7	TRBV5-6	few	CASSLVGYEQYF	TGTGCCAGCAGCTTGGTAGGGTACGAGCAGTACTTC